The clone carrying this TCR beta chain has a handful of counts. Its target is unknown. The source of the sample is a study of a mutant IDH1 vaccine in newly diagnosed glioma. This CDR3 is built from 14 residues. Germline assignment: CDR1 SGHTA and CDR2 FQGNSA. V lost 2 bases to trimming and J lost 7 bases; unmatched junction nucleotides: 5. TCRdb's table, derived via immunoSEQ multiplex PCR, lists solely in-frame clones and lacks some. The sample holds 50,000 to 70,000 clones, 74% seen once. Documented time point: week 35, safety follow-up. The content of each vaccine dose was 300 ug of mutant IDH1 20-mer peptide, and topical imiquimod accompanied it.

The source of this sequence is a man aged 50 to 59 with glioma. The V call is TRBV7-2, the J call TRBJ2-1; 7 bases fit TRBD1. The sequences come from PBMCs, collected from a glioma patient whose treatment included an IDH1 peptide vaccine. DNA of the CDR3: TGTGCCAGCAGCTTACTAGGGGGCGCAAATGAGCAGTTCTTC. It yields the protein CASSLLGGANEQFF.